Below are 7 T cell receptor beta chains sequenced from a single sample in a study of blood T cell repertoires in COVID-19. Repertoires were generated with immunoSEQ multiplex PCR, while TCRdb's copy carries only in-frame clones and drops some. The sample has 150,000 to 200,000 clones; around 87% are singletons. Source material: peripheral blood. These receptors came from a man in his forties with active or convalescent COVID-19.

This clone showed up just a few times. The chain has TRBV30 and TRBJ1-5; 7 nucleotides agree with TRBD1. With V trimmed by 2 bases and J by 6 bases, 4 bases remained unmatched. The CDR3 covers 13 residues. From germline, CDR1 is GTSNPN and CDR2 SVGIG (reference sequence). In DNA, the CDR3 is TGTGCCTGGAGTTCTCAGGGGGGTCAGCCCCAGCATTTT. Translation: CAWSSQGGQPQHF.

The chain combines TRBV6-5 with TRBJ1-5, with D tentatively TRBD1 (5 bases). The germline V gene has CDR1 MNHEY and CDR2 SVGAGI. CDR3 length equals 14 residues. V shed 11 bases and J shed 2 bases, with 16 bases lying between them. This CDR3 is CAARQGLGNQPQHF. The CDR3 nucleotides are TGTGCCGCACGGCAGGGCCTAGGCAATCAGCCCCAGCATTTT.

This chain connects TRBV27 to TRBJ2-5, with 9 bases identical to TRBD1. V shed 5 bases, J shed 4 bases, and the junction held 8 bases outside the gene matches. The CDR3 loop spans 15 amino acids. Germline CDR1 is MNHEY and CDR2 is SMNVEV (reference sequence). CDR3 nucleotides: TGTGCCAGCAGTCCGTCGACAGGGGGTGTAGAGACCCAGTACTTC. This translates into CASSPSTGGVETQYF.

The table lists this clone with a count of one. CDR3 amino acids: CASSRRGGNTEAFF. DNA for the CDR3: TGTGCCAGCAGCCGCCGAGGGGGCAACACTGAAGCTTTCTTT. This chain connects TRBV3-1 (or the pseudogene TRBV3-2) to TRBJ1-1, with 7 bases that match TRBD1. With 4 bases clipped from V and 2 bases from J, the junction kept 4 bases outside the gene matches. Germline CDR1 LGHDT, CDR2 YNNKEL (reference sequence). The CDR3 extends over 14 amino acids.

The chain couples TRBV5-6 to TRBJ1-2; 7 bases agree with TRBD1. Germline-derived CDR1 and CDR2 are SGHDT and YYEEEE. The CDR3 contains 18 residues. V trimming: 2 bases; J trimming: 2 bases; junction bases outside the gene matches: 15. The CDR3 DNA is TGTGCCAGCAGCTTACCACAAACCTGGGGGACAGTCAACTATGGCTACACCTTC. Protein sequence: CASSLPQTWGTVNYGYTF.

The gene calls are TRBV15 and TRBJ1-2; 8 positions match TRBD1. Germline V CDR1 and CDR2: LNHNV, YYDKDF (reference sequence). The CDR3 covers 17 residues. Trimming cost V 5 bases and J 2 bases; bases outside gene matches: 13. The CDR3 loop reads CATSPQLRQGTNYGYTF. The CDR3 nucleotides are TGTGCCACCAGCCCTCAGTTAAGACAGGGGACGAACTATGGCTACACCTTC.

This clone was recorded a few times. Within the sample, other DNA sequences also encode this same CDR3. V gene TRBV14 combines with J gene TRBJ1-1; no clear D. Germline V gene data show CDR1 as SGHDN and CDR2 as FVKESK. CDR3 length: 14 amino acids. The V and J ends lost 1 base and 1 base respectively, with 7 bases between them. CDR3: CASSQVRGNTEAFF. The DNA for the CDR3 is TGTGCCAGCAGCCAAGTTCGGGGGAACACTGAAGCTTTCTTT.